This TCR beta chain was identified during a study of blood T cells in healthy people across ages. This clonotype has a single count. Each donor supplied around 10 milliliters of peripheral blood. PBMCs were isolated at a quantity of at least 7 million per sample. It was with a sample-barcoded 5' primer and a J-beta primer mix that a second PCR of about 6 to 12 cycles was run. TCRdb redid the calling of the 5' RACE reads with MiXCR, one entry per CDR3 protein. The profile shows about a million distinct CDR3 sequences, around two fifths of them singletons. This CDR3 comprises 14 residues. The ends were cut back, 1 base at V and 2 bases at J, with 10 bases in the middle. CDR1 and CDR2 from the germline V gene are GTSNPN and SVGIG (reference sequence).

The sample taken for sequencing was blood. This clonotype originated in a man between 18 and 29 years old in good health. The rearrangement links TRBV30 to TRBJ2-3, with D tentatively TRBD2 (5 bases). The DNA of the CDR3 is TGTGCCTGGAGTGCTAGCCGTGTCACAGATACGCAGTATTTT. This gives the protein CAWSASRVTDTQYF. The whole variable domain, filled in from reference TRBV30 and TRBJ2-3, reads SQTIHQWPATLVQPVGSPLSLECTVEGTSNPNLYWYRQAAGRGLQLLFYSVGIGQISSEVPQNLSASRPQDRQFILSSKKLLLSDSGFYLCAWSASRVTDTQYFGPGTRLTVL.